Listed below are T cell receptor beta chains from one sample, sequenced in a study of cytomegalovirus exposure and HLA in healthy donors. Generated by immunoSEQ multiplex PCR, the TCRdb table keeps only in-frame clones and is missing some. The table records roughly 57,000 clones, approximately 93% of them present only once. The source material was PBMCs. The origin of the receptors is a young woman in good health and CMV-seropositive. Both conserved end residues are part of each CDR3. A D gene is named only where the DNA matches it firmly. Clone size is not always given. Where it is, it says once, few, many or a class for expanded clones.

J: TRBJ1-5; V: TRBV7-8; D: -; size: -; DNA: TGTGCCAGCAGCTTAGGAGCAGGGCAGAAACAGCCCCAGCATTTT; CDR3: CASSLGAGQKQPQHF
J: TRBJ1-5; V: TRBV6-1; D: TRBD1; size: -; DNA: TGTGCCAGCATTGGGACAGGGAATCAGCCCCAGCATTTT; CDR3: CASIGTGNQPQHF
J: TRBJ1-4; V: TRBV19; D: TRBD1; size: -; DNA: TGTGCCAGTAGTACTGGGACAGGGGCTGGTAGTGAAAAACTGTTTTTT; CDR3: CASSTGTGAGSEKLFF
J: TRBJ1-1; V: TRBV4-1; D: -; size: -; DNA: TGCGCCAGCAGCCCTGTCAGGGGATCAGGAACTGAAGCTTTCTTT; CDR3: CASSPVRGSGTEAFF
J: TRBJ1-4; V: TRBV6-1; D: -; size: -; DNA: TGTGCCAGCAGTTGGACAGCGGCAACTAATGAAAAACTGTTTTTT; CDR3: CASSWTAATNEKLFF
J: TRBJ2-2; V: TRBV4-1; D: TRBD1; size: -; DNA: TGCGCCAGCAGCCAACGCCTAGGGGGCCCGACCGGGGAGCTGTTTTTT; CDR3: CASSQRLGGPTGELFF
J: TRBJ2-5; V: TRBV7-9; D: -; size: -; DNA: TGTGCCAGCAGCTTAGGCGGACAAGAGACCCAGTACTTC; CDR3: CASSLGGQETQYF
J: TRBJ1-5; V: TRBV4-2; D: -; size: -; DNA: TGTGCCAGCAGCCAAGATTACAGTTTTAGCAATCAGCCCCAGCATTTT; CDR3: CASSQDYSFSNQPQHF
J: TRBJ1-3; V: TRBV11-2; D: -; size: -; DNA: TGTGCCAGCAGCTCCCTCTCCCCGGCGGACACCATATATTTT; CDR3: CASSSLSPADTIYF
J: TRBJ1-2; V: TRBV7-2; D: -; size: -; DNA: TGTGCCAGCAGCGCCGCGGGGGGTCGTGGCTACACCTTC; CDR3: CASSAAGGRGYTF
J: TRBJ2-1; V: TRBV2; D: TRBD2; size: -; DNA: TGTGCCGGCAGCGGGGGAGCCACCTACAATGAGCAGTTCTTC; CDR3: CAGSGGATYNEQFF
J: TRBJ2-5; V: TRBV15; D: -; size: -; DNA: TGTGCCACCCGGGACTCCCCTAAAGAGACCCAGTACTTC; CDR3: CATRDSPKETQYF
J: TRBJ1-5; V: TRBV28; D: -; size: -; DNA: TGTGCCACGGGACTGCCTTATCAGCCCCAGCATTTT; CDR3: CATGLPYQPQHF
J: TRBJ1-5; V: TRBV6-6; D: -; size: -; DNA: TGTGCCAGCGAGGACATAAGTAGCAATCAGCCCCAGCATTTT; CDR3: CASEDISSNQPQHF
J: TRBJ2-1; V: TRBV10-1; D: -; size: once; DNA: TGCGCCAGCAGTGATTTTGAGGGGGCCTACAATGAGCAGTTCTTC; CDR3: CASSDFEGAYNEQFF
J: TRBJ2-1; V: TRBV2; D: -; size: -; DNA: TGTGCCAGCAGTGGATCCTGGCTTAACAATGAGCAGTTCTTC; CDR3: CASSGSWLNNEQFF
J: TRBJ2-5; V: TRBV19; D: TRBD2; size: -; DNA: TGTGCCAGTAGTAGGACTAGCGGGGTAATTCAAGAGACCCAGTACTTC; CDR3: CASSRTSGVIQETQYF